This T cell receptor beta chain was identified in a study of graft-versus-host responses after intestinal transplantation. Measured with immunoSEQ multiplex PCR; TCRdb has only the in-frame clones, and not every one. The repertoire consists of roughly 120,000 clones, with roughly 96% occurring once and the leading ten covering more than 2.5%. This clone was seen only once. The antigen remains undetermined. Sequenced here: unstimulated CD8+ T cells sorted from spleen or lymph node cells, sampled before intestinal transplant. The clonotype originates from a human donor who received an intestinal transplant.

Written as DNA, the CDR3 is TGCGCCAGCAGCTTGGCGGGGGAGGAAGCTTTCTTT. Residues: CASSLAGEEAFF. The J gene is TRBJ1-1, the V gene TRBV5-1, with a weak D call TRBD1 (5 bases). CDR1 and CDR2 (germline): SGHRS, YFSETQ. The CDR3 loop spans 12 amino acids. The ends were cut back, 0 bases at V and 8 bases at J, with 8 bases in the middle.